A selection of T cell receptor beta chains follows, all from one sample in a study of blood T cell repertoires in COVID-19. Clones were read by immunoSEQ multiplex PCR, and TCRdb kept only the in-frame ones, dropping some. The table shows about 76,000 clones, with more than 90% occurring only once. The specimen was peripheral blood. The receptors were gathered from a man aged 45 to 65 with acute or convalescent COVID-19. Each CDR3 is given with its conserved first and last residue. Fields, in order: clone size, D gene, J gene, V gene, CDR3 protein, CDR3 DNA. D genes are given only for firm matches. Size is omitted from some rows. Given values are once, few, many or a class for expanded clones.

once . TRBJ1-4 TRBV9 CASSKWGDEKLFF TGTGCCAGCAGCAAATGGGGGGATGAAAAACTGTTTTTT
. . TRBJ1-2 TRBV29-1 CSVEMGPGTF TGCAGCGTTGAGATGGGGCCGGGCACCTTC
once TRBD1 TRBJ2-6 TRBV7-3 CASRSWDRGSGANVLTF TGTGCCAGCAGGTCCTGGGACAGGGGCTCTGGGGCCAACGTCCTGACTTTC
few . TRBJ1-2 TRBV3-1/TRBV3-2 CASSQDWAPYGYTF TGTGCCAGCAGCCAAGATTGGGCCCCTTATGGCTACACCTTC
once TRBD1 TRBJ1-1 TRBV19 CASRDRGLPNTEAFF TGTGCCAGCCGGGACAGGGGGCTTCCAAACACTGAAGCTTTCTTT
. TRBD1 TRBJ2-3 TRBV4-2 CASSLDRVDTDTQYF TGTGCCAGCAGCCTAGACAGGGTGGACACAGATACGCAGTATTTT
. TRBD1 TRBJ2-1 TRBV19 CASRQGNGYEQFF TGTGCCAGTAGACAGGGGAATGGGTATGAGCAGTTCTTC
. . TRBJ2-3 TRBV6-5 CASWPGTLRTDTQYF TGTGCCAGCTGGCCGGGGACTCTGAGAACAGATACGCAGTATTTT
. TRBD2 TRBJ2-1 TRBV7-9 CAIKAGVSYNEQFF TGTGCCATAAAAGCGGGGGTCTCCTACAATGAGCAGTTCTTC
. . TRBJ2-1 TRBV3-1/TRBV3-2 CASSQEGLAFYNEQFF TGTGCCAGCAGCCAAGAGGGGCTAGCGTTCTACAATGAGCAGTTCTTC
. . TRBJ1-3 TRBV9 CASSVDLTTGNTIYF TGTGCCAGCAGCGTAGATCTGACAACTGGAAACACCATATATTTT
. . TRBJ2-5 TRBV6-2/TRBV6-3 CASSVLQTEETQYF TGTGCCAGCAGTGTTTTGCAGACTGAGGAGACCCAGTACTTC
. TRBD1 TRBJ1-2 TRBV29-1 CSVKTGGSYGYTF TGCAGCGTTAAGACAGGGGGTAGCTATGGCTACACCTTC
. . TRBJ2-7 TRBV28 CASSSFYEQYF TGTGCCAGCAGTTCATTCTACGAGCAGTACTTC
. TRBD2 TRBJ2-7 TRBV18 CASSPRAGYYEQYF TGTGCCAGCTCACCGCGAGCGGGATACTACGAGCAGTACTTC
. . TRBJ2-1 TRBV19 CASSMAQYNEQFF TGTGCCAGTAGTATGGCACAATACAATGAGCAGTTCTTC
. TRBD1 TRBJ1-5 TRBV7-8 CASSGPRQGDSQPQHF TGTGCCAGCAGCGGACCCCGGCAGGGGGATAGTCAGCCCCAGCATTTT
. TRBD1 TRBJ2-1 TRBV11-2 CASSNRQGADNEQFF TGTGCCAGCAGCAATAGACAGGGGGCCGACAATGAGCAGTTCTTC
. TRBD1 TRBJ2-4 TRBV25-1 CASSEYKGADIQYF TGTGCCAGCAGTGAATACAAGGGGGCGGACATTCAGTACTTC
. . TRBJ2-7 TRBV27 CASSSLLQGLYEQYF TGTGCCAGCAGTTCTCTCCTCCAGGGCCTTTACGAGCAGTACTTC
few TRBD1 TRBJ1-2 TRBV29-1 CSVAGQGEGYGYTF TGCAGCGTTGCGGGACAGGGGGAGGGCTATGGCTACACCTTC
. . TRBJ2-3 TRBV18 CASSPGEDTQYF TGTGCCAGCTCACCCGGGGAAGATACGCAGTATTTT
. . TRBJ1-6 TRBV19 CASSMGILYNSPLHF TGTGCCAGTAGTATGGGCATCCTCTATAATTCACCCCTCCACTTT
. TRBD1 TRBJ2-7 TRBV18 CASSPGTGGYEQYF TGTGCCAGCTCCCCCGGGACAGGGGGTTACGAGCAGTACTTC
. TRBD1 TRBJ1-1 TRBV27 CASSTGQGAEAFF TGTGCCAGCAGCACGGGACAGGGGGCTGAAGCTTTCTTT
. . TRBJ1-3 TRBV5-4 CASSLSGIGNTIYF TGTGCCAGCAGCTTGTCGGGGATAGGAAACACCATATATTTT
few . TRBJ2-5 TRBV7-8 CASSLPDYPGTQYF TGTGCCAGCAGCTTACCGGACTACCCGGGGACCCAGTACTTC
. . TRBJ1-2 TRBV3-1/TRBV3-2 CASSPGRGYGYTF TGTGCCAGCAGCCCGGGGAGGGGCTATGGCTACACCTTC
. . TRBJ2-2 TRBV30 CAWSVSGGELFF TGTGCCTGGAGTGTATCAGGCGGGGAGCTGTTTTTT
. TRBD2 TRBJ2-7 TRBV3-1/TRBV3-2 CASSQGGSEQYF TGTGCCAGCAGCCAGGGGGGGAGCGAGCAGTACTTC
. . TRBJ1-6 TRBV7-2 CASSLGKFSLSPLHF TGTGCCAGCAGCTTAGGCAAATTTAGCCTTTCACCCCTCCACTTT
. . TRBJ2-1 TRBV5-5 CASSSFGQLSSYNEQFF TGTGCCAGCAGCTCCTTCGGACAGCTTAGCTCCTACAATGAGCAGTTCTTC
. . TRBJ1-1 TRBV27 CASRPGKNTEAFF TGTGCCAGCAGACCGGGAAAGAACACTGAAGCTTTCTTT
. TRBD2 TRBJ2-2 TRBV4-2 CASSPRLAGGTNTGELFF TGTGCCAGCAGCCCCCGACTAGCGGGAGGAACGAACACCGGGGAGCTGTTTTTT
. TRBD2 TRBJ2-3 TRBV5-1 CASSLDGRRGGVTDTQYF TGCGCCAGCAGCTTGGATGGGCGTCGCGGGGGGGTCACAGATACGCAGTATTTT
. TRBD2 TRBJ2-2 TRBV19 CASSSGSWYGELFF TGTGCCAGTAGTAGCGGGAGCTGGTACGGGGAGCTGTTTTTT
. TRBD1 TRBJ1-3 TRBV10-3 CAISGRSTGGYGNTIYF TGTGCCATCAGTGGAAGGAGTACAGGGGGTTACGGAAACACCATATATTTT
. . TRBJ1-1 TRBV15 CATSRDINTEAFF TGTGCCACCAGCAGAGACATCAACACTGAAGCTTTCTTT
. TRBD2 TRBJ2-3 TRBV6-4 CASSASGGGSTDTQYF TGTGCCAGCAGTGCTAGCGGAGGTGGGAGCACAGATACGCAGTATTTT
. TRBD1 TRBJ2-7 TRBV19 CASAPGQGATYEQYF TGTGCCAGTGCTCCGGGACAGGGGGCAACCTACGAGCAGTACTTC
. TRBD2 TRBJ2-7 TRBV19 CASSIKTSGSAYEQYF TGTGCCAGTAGTATAAAAACTAGCGGGAGCGCCTACGAGCAGTACTTC
. . TRBJ1-3 TRBV18 CASSPPNSFSGNTIYF TGTGCCAGCTCACCACCCAACAGTTTCTCTGGAAACACCATATATTTT
few . TRBJ1-3 TRBV9 CASSVAELSTIYF TGTGCCAGCAGCGTAGCGGAGCTAAGCACCATATATTTT
. TRBD2 TRBJ2-2 TRBV3-1/TRBV3-2 CASSQDLGLAGTGELFF TGTGCCAGCAGCCAAGATTTGGGACTAGCGGGAACCGGGGAGCTGTTTTTT
once . TRBJ1-5 TRBV11-2 CASSQEGSGPQHF TGTGCCAGCAGTCAGGAGGGCTCGGGGCCCCAGCATTTT
. TRBD1 TRBJ1-3 TRBV18 CASSRGTGGNTIYF TGTGCCAGCTCACGCGGGACAGGCGGAAACACCATATATTTT
. TRBD1 TRBJ1-2 TRBV5-6 CASSLGFGTVEIGYTF TGTGCCAGCAGCTTGGGGTTTGGGACAGTTGAAATAGGCTACACCTTC
few . TRBJ2-7 TRBV7-9 CASSLALSHRAYEQYF TGTGCCAGCAGCTTAGCGCTTTCCCACCGAGCCTACGAGCAGTACTTC
. TRBD1 TRBJ2-7 TRBV7-2 CASSSTGELPYEQYF TGTGCCAGCAGCTCAACAGGGGAGTTGCCCTACGAGCAGTACTTC
once . TRBJ1-4 TRBV6-1 CASSEASGNEKLFF TGTGCCAGCAGTGAAGCCTCAGGAAATGAAAAACTGTTTTTT
. TRBD1 TRBJ2-5 TRBV27 CASRGQGQVETQYF TGTGCCAGCAGGGGACAGGGTCAAGTTGAGACCCAGTACTTC
. . TRBJ1-1 TRBV7-2 CASSLGGRLTEAFF TGTGCCAGCAGCTTAGGGGGGAGGTTGACTGAAGCTTTCTTT
. . TRBJ2-3 TRBV20-1 CSASIQAFTDTQYF TGCAGTGCTAGTATTCAGGCATTCACAGATACGCAGTATTTT
once . TRBJ2-4 TRBV6-4 CASSDGQGGIQYF TGTGCCAGCAGTGATGGGCAGGGGGGCATTCAGTACTTC